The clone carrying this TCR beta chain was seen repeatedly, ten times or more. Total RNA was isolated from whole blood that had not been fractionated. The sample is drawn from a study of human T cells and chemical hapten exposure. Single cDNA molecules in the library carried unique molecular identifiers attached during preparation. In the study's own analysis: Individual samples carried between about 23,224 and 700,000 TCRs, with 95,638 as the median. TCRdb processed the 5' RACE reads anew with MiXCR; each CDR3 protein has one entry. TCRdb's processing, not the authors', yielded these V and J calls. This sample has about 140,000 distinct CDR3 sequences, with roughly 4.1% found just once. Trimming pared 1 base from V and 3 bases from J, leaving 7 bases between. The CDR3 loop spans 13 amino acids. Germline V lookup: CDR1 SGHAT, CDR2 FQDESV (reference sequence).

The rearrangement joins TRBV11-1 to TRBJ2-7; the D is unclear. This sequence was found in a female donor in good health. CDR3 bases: TGTGCCAGCAGCTTAGAGATCATCTACGAGCAGTACTTC. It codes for CASSLEIIYEQYF.